This TCR beta chain was captured in a study of PD-1 blockade in classical Hodgkin lymphoma. The patients all showed relapse after autologous stem cell transplantation, while their brentuximab vedotin exposure varied. Complete response, partial response or progressive disease was recorded as best response. Assay: immunoSEQ multiplex PCR; the TCRdb copy retains only in-frame clones and omits some. Here the sample spans around 13,000 clones, roughly 80% being singletons. Study-wide results and caveats: Patients were excluded if nivolumab began under 1 year after ASCT (the autologous transplant).

The CDR3 is 13 residues long. The V gene lost 0 bases and the J gene lost 7 bases, with 8 bases spanning the gap. Germline CDR1 and CDR2: SGHRS and YFSETQ. A remark on this clone: Antigen specificity is unknown.

The chain uses TRBV5-1 and TRBJ2-1; D gene ambiguous. Sequencing used peripheral blood mononuclear cells (PBMCs), obtained before the second cycle of nivolumab. This receptor was identified in a human donor with classical Hodgkin lymphoma. The CDR3 spells CASSLELGNEQFF. CDR3 nucleotide sequence: TGCGCCAGCAGCTTGGAATTAGGGAATGAGCAGTTCTTC.